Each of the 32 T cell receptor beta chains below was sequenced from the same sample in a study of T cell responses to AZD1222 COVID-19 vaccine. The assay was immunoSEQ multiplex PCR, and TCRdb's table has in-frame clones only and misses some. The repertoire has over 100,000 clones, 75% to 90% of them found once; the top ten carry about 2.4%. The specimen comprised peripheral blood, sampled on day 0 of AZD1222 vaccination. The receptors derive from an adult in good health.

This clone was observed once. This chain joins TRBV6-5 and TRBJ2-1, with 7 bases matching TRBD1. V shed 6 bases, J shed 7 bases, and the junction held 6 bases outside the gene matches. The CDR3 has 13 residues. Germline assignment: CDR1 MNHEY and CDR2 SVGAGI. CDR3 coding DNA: TGTGCCAGCAGGGCAGACAGGGTTAATGAGCAGTTCTTC. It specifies CASRADRVNEQFF.

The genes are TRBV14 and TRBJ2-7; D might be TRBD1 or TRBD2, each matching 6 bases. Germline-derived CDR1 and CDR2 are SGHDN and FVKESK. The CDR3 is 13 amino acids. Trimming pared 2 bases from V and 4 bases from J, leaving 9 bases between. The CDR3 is CASSQTGRYEQYF. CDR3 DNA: TGTGCCAGCAGCCAAACAGGGAGGTACGAGCAGTACTTC.

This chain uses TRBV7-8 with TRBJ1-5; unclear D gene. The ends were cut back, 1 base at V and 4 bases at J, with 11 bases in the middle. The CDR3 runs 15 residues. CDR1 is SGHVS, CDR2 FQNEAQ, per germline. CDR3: CASSLEFGPNQPQHF. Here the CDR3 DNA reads TGTGCCAGCAGCTTAGAATTCGGTCCTAATCAGCCCCAGCATTTT.

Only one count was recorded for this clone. CDR3 protein: CASSQHSGIWGYTF. CDR3 sequence (DNA): TGTGCCAGCAGCCAACACTCAGGGATCTGGGGCTACACCTTC. This chain joins TRBV3-1 (or the pseudogene TRBV3-2) and TRBJ1-2, with a weak D call TRBD1 (5 bases). V gave up 2 bases and J gave up 8 bases, with 15 bases separating them. The CDR3 loop spans 14 amino acids. Germline V gene lookup returns CDR1 LGHDT and CDR2 YNNKEL (reference sequence).

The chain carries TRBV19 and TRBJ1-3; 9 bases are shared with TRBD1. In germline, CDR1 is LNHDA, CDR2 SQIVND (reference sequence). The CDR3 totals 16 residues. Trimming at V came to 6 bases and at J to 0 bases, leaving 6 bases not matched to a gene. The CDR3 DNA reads TGTGCCAGTAGCCCCACAGGGGGCCCCTCTGGAAACACCATATATTTT. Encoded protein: CASSPTGGPSGNTIYF.

As DNA, the CDR3 is TGCGCCAGCAGCCCCCCCTCCTACGAGCAGTACTTC. It is translated as CASSPPSYEQYF. The chain links TRBV5-1 to TRBJ2-7; no clear D. The CDR3 sequence is 12 residues long. V was clipped by 4 bases and J by 0 bases, with 5 bases between them. Germline lookup yields CDR1 SGHRS and CDR2 YFSETQ.

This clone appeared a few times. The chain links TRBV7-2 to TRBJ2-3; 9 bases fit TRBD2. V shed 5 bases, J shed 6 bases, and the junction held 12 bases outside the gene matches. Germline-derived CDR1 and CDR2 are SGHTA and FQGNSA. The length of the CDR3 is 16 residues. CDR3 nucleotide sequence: TGTGCCAGCAGCCCTAACCTAGCGGGAAGGGTTGATACGCAGTATTTT. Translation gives CASSPNLAGRVDTQYF.

The DNA for the CDR3 is TGCGCCAGCAGGGAGTCCAAAGGAGGGCAGGACTATGGCTACACCTTC. Amino acid sequence: CASRESKGGQDYGYTF. This rearrangement joins TRBV5-1 to TRBJ1-2; D is ambiguous. V lost 5 bases and J 3 bases, leaving 20 bases between the germline ends. The CDR3 is 16 amino acids. The germline V gene encodes CDR1 SGHRS and CDR2 YFSETQ.

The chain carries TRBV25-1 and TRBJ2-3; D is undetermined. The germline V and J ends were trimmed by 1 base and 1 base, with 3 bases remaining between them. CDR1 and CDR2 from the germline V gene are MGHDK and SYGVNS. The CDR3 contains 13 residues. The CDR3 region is CASSEFGTDTQYF. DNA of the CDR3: TGTGCCAGCAGTGAATTCGGCACAGATACGCAGTATTTT.

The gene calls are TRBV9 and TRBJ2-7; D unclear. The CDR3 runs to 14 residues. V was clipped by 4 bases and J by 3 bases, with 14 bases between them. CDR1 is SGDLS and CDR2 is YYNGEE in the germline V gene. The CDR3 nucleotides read TGTGCCAGCAGCAAGGACCCCAGTCGCTACGAGCAGTACTTC. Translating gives CASSKDPSRYEQYF.

CDR3 sequence (DNA): TGTGCCAGCAGGGACCGGGACTACCAATACGAGCAGTACTTC. This gives the protein CASRDRDYQYEQYF. J is TRBJ2-7 and V is TRBV28; 7 positions agree with TRBD2. The J segment lost 4 bases and the V segment lost 6 bases, leaving 9 bases of the junction unmatched. Germline loops: CDR1 MDHEN, CDR2 SYDVKM. The CDR3 covers 14 residues. Looking up the rest from reference TRBV28 and TRBJ2-7 gives the full variable domain: DVKVTQSSRYLVKRTGEKVFLECVQDMDHENMFWYRQDPGLGLRLIYFSYDVKMKEKGDIPEGYSVSREKKERFSLILESASTNQTSMYLCASRDRDYQYEQYFGPGTRLTVT.

The CDR3 nucleotides read TGTGCCAGCAGTTACCTAGACCGGTTGCAAGAGACCCAGTACTTC. Translation: CASSYLDRLQETQYF. The chain couples TRBV6-2 or TRBV6-3 to TRBJ2-5; D unresolved. Per the germline V gene, CDR1 is MNHEY and CDR2 is SVGEGT. This CDR3 region has 15 residues. The ends were cut back, 2 bases at V and 2 bases at J, with 12 bases in the middle.

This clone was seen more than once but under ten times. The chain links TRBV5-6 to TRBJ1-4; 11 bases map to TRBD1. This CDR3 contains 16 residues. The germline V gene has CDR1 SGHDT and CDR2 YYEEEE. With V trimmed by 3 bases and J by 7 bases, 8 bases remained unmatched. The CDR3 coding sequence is TGTGCCAGCAGCTGGACAGGGGGCCCGGCGACTGAAAAACTGTTTTTT. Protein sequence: CASSWTGGPATEKLFF.

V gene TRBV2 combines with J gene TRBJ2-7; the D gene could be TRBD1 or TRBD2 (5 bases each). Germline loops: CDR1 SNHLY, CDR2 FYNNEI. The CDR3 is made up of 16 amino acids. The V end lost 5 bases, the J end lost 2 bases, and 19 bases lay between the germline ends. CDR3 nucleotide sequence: TGTGCCAGCAGTCCCCGGACGGGACGGAATACCTACGAGCAGTACTTC. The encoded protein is CASSPRTGRNTYEQYF.

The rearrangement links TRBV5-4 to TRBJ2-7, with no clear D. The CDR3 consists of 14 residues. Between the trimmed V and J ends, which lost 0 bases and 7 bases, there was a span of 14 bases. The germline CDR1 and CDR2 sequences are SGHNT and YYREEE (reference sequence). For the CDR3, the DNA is TGTGCCAGCAGCTTGGTCGGGCGGCCAGGAGAGCAGTACTTC. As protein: CASSLVGRPGEQYF.

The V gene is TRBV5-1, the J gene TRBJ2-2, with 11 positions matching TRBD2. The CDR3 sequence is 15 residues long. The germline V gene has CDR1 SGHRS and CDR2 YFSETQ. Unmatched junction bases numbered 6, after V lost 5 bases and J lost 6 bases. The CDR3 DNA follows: TGCGCCAGCAGGAAAATAGCGGGAGGGCCCGGGGAGCTGTTTTTT. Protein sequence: CASRKIAGGPGELFF.

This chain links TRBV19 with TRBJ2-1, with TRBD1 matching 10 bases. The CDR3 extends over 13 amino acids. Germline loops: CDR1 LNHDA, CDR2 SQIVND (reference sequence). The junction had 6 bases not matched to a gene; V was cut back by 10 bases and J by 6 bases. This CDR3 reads CATKRTGGNEQFF. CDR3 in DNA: TGTGCCACTAAGAGGACAGGGGGCAATGAGCAGTTCTTC.

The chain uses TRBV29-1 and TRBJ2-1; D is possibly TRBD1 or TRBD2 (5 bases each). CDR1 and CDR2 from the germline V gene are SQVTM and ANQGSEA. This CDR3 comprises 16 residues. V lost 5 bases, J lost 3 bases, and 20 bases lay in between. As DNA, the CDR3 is TGCAGCGTTCCGGGGCTCCAGAGGGGTTACTACAATGAGCAGTTCTTC. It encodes CSVPGLQRGYYNEQFF.

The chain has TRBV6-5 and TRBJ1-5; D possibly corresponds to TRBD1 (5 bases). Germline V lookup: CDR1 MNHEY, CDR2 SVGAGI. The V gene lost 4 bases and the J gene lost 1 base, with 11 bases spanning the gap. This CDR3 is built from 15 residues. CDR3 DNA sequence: TGTGCCAGCAGTTTGGTCAGGGCAAGCAATCAGCCCCAGCATTTT. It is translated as CASSLVRASNQPQHF.

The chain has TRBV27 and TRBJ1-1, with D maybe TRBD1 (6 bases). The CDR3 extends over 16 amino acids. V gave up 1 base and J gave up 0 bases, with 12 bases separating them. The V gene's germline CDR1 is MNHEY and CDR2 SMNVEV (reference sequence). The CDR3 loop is CASSLWGGAMNTEAFF. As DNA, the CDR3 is TGTGCCAGCAGTTTATGGGGGGGGGCCATGAACACTGAAGCTTTCTTT.

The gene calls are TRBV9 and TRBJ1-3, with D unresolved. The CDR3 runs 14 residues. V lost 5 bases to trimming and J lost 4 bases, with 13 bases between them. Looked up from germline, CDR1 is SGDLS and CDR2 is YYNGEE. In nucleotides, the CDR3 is TGTGCCAGCAGACCCCCGCGGCTAGGAAACACCATATATTTT. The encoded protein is CASRPPRLGNTIYF.

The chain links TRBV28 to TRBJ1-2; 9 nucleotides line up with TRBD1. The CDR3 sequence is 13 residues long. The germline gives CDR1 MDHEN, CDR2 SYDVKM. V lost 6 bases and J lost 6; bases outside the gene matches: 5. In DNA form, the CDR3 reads TGTGCCAGCAGACCTACAGGGGGCGATGGCTACACCTTC. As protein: CASRPTGGDGYTF.

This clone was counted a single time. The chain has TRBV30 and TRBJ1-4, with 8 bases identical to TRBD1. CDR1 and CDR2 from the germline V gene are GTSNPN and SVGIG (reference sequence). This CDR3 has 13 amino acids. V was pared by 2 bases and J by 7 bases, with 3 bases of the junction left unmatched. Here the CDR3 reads CAWSSGTGEKLFF. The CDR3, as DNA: TGTGCCTGGAGTTCCGGGACAGGTGAAAAACTGTTTTTT.

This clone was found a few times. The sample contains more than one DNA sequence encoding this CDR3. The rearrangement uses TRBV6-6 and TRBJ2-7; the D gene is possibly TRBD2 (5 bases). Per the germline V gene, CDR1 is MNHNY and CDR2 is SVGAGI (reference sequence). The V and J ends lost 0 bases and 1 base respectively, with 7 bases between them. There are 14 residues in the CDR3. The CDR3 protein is CASSYSRTSYEQYF. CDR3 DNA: TGTGCCAGCAGTTACTCGAGGACTTCCTACGAGCAGTACTTC.

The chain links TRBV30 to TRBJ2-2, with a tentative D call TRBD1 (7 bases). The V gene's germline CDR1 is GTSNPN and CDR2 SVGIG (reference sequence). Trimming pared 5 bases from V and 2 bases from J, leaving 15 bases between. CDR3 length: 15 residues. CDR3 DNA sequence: TGTGCCTGGGGGAGGACAGGAACTAACACCGGGGAGCTGTTTTTT. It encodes CAWGRTGTNTGELFF.

The CDR3 is CASSYGSGKGDEQFF. CDR3 DNA: TGTGCCAGCAGTTACGGTAGCGGGAAAGGGGATGAGCAGTTCTTC. This chain joins TRBV6-5 and TRBJ2-1, with 8 bases lining up with TRBD2. This CDR3 has 15 residues. J was trimmed by 8 bases and V by 2 bases; bases with no gene match: 8. From germline, CDR1 is MNHEY and CDR2 SVGAGI.

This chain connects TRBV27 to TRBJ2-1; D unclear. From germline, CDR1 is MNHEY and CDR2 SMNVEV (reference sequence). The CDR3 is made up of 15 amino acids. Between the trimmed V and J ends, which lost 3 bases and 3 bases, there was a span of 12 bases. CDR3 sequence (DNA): TGTGCCAGCAGTTTTAGGGTCCTCGACTACAATGAGCAGTTCTTC. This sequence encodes CASSFRVLDYNEQFF.

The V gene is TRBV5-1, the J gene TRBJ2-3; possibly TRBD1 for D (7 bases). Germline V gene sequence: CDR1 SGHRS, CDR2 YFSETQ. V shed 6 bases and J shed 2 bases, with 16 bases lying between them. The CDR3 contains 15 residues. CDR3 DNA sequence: TGCGCCAGCACTTTAGGGGGCGGGACCACAGATACGCAGTATTTT. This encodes CASTLGGGTTDTQYF.

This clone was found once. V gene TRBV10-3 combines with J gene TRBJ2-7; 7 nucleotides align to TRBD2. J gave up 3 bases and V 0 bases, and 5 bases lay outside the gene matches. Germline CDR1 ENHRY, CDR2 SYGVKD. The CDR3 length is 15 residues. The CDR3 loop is CAISESDGGSYEQYF. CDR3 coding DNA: TGTGCCATCAGTGAGTCAGACGGCGGGAGCTACGAGCAGTACTTC.

The CDR3 sequence: CASRGQGSLNEQFF. DNA of the CDR3: TGTGCCAGTAGAGGCCAGGGCTCCCTAAATGAGCAGTTCTTC. The chain recombines TRBV19 with TRBJ2-1; D may be TRBD1 (5 bases). Germline assignment: CDR1 LNHDA and CDR2 SQIVND (reference sequence). Trimming stripped 6 bases from V and 7 bases from J, with 16 bases between. CDR3 length equals 14 residues.

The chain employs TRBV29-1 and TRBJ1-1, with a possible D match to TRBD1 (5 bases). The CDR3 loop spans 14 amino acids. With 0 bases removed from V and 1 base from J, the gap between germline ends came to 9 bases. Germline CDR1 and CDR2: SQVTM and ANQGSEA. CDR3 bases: TGCAGCGTTGAAGATAGGGGCCCGAACACTGAAGCTTTCTTT. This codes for CSVEDRGPNTEAFF.

The CDR3 nucleotides are TGTGCCAGCAGCCAAGGCCCGCGCGGCAATGAGCAGTTCTTC. Amino acids: CASSQGPRGNEQFF. The chain links TRBV3-1 (or the pseudogene TRBV3-2) to TRBJ2-1; D call uncertain. This CDR3 has 14 residues. CDR1 is LGHDT and CDR2 is YNNKEL in the germline V gene (reference sequence). The V end was cut by 1 base, the J end by 6 bases, with 10 bases between.